This record covers a single TCR beta chain. What it binds is not known. The data were obtained in a study of vaccination effects on CD4 cells after COVID-19. With the ViraFEST assay, the study expanded antigen-specific CD4+ T cells using viral peptide pools, then sequenced them. When ten to eleven days of culture had elapsed, CD4+ T cells were isolated. A PCR test confirmed that the person had SARS-CoV-2 infection between March and December 2020. Peptides at roughly 10 ug/ml and IL-2 at 9 to 10 IU/ml were added to some 2 million PBMC per well. The authors replaced half the medium with IL-2 medium on days 3 and 7. Germline lookup yields CDR1 SGHRS and CDR2 YFSETQ. The V gene end was trimmed by 4 bases and the J gene end by 4 bases; junction bases not matched to a gene: 4. The CDR3 has 15 residues. Sequencing used immunoSEQ multiplex PCR; TCRdb keeps in-frame clones, though not all of them. The profile covers 20,000 to 30,000 clones, with 65% to 80% appearing a single time and roughly 21% taken by the ten largest.

Sequenced material: CD4+ T cells from PBMCs cultured with HCoV-NL63 spike peptides, taken before COVID-19 vaccination. The clonotype was recovered from a human donor who had a prior SARS-CoV-2 infection. This chain joins TRBV5-1 and TRBJ2-1; 11 nucleotides match TRBD2. The CDR3 protein is CASSPTSGVYNEQFF. Here the CDR3 DNA reads TGCGCCAGCAGCCCGACTAGCGGGGTGTACAATGAGCAGTTCTTC.